The 5 T cell receptor beta chains in this list originate from one sample, sequenced in a study of Ad26.COV2.S vaccination and SARS-CoV-2 variants. The table came from immunoSEQ multiplex PCR; TCRdb's copy has only in-frame clones and leaves some out. Here the sample spans about 350,000 clones, 92% being singletons. The material sequenced was peripheral blood, taken after recovery from COVID-19. The receptors originated from a human donor who had recovered from COVID-19.

In nucleotides, the CDR3 is TGTGCCAGCAGCTTAACCGGGACAGGGGGCTACGAGCAGTACTTC. Its protein is CASSLTGTGGYEQYF. The chain employs TRBV7-9 and TRBJ2-7; 11 bases align to TRBD1. Germline V CDR1 and CDR2: SEHNR, FQNEAQ (reference sequence). The J segment lost 3 bases and the V segment lost 2 bases, leaving 3 bases of the junction unmatched. The CDR3 spans 15 residues.

This clone has just a few counts. The chain links TRBV7-9 to TRBJ2-7, with 14 bases aligning to TRBD2. Germline V gene lookup returns CDR1 SEHNR and CDR2 FQNEAQ (reference sequence). The J segment lost 3 bases and the V segment lost 5 bases, leaving 6 bases of the junction unmatched. The CDR3 is made up of 16 amino acids. The CDR3 DNA follows: TGTGCCAGCAGCCCGCGGACTAGCGGGGGGCTCTACGAGCAGTACTTC. Its protein is CASSPRTSGGLYEQYF. The full variable domain, in which reference TRBV7-9 and TRBJ2-7 provide the parts outside the CDR3, is DTGVSQNPRHKITKRGQNVTFRCDPISEHNRLYWYRQTLGQGPEFLTYFQNEAQLEKSRLLSDRFSAERPKGSFSTLEIQRTEQGDSAMYLCASSPRTSGGLYEQYFGPGTRLTVT.

This chain uses TRBV5-1 with TRBJ2-3; 8 bases are a match to TRBD1. J gave up 2 bases and V 4 bases, and 6 bases lay outside the gene matches. The CDR3 is made up of 15 amino acids. Per the germline V gene, CDR1 is SGHRS and CDR2 is YFSETQ. CDR3 region: CASSARGLTTDTQYF. CDR3 nucleotides: TGCGCCAGCAGCGCCAGGGGGCTGACCACAGATACGCAGTATTTT.

The chain is built from TRBV5-1 and TRBJ2-2; perhaps TRBD1 as D (6 bases). In germline, CDR1 is SGHRS, CDR2 YFSETQ. The CDR3 spans 18 residues. V lost 0 bases and J 0 bases, leaving 15 bases between the germline ends. DNA of the CDR3: TGCGCCAGCAGCTTGGAGTGGACAGCTACACCGAACACCGGGGAGCTGTTTTTT. Its translation is CASSLEWTATPNTGELFF.

The gene calls are TRBV25-1 and TRBJ1-1; D possibly corresponds to TRBD1 (6 bases). The V and J ends lost 4 bases and 1 base respectively, with 13 bases between them. The V gene's germline CDR1 is MGHDK and CDR2 SYGVNS. The CDR3 consists of 15 residues. The CDR3 sequence is CASSAGARGNTEAFF. The CDR3 nucleotides are TGTGCCAGCAGTGCGGGGGCCAGGGGGAACACTGAAGCTTTCTTT.